One and the same sample provided the 13 T cell receptor beta chains below, sequenced in a study of T cell responses to AZD1222 COVID-19 vaccine. Method: immunoSEQ multiplex PCR; TCRdb's copy keeps in-frame clones and lacks some. The sample yields about 120,000 clones, 85% to 95% seen once. The sequencing here drew on peripheral blood, taken 28 days after the second AZD1222 dose. The receptors originated from an adult who received the AZD1222 COVID-19 vaccine.

The chain uses TRBV19 and TRBJ2-3, with 8 positions matching TRBD2. V shed 5 bases and J 4 bases; nucleotides not matched to a gene: 8. The CDR3 has 15 amino acids. Germline CDR1 and CDR2: LNHDA and SQIVND (reference sequence). The DNA for the CDR3 is TGTGCCAGTAGTTCAAGCGGGAGCGTCTCAGATACGCAGTATTTT. Translation gives CASSSSGSVSDTQYF.

This chain uses TRBV9 with TRBJ2-2; D is unresolved. The V and J ends lost 0 bases and 0 bases respectively, with 12 bases between them. The germline V gene has CDR1 SGDLS and CDR2 YYNGEE. CDR3 length: 17 amino acids. CDR3 in DNA: TGTGCCAGCAGCGTAGCTCGAACCCACTCGAACACCGGGGAGCTGTTTTTT. The encoded protein is CASSVARTHSNTGELFF.

The chain couples TRBV4-3 to TRBJ2-3; D is possibly TRBD2 (6 bases). Deletions cut 0 bases from V and 2 bases from J, with 15 bases between. The CDR3 consists of 17 residues. The V gene's germline CDR1 is LGHNA and CDR2 YSLEER. DNA for the CDR3: TGCGCCAGCAGCCAAGACCGTTGGGAGGCTAACACAGATACGCAGTATTTT. This encodes CASSQDRWEANTDTQYF.

J is TRBJ2-5 and V is TRBV27; 10 nucleotides match TRBD2. Germline V gene data show CDR1 as MNHEY and CDR2 as SMNVEV (reference sequence). This CDR3 is built from 17 residues. Trimming at V came to 5 bases and at J to 2 bases, leaving 11 bases not matched to a gene. The CDR3 is CASSAVGAGGRQETQYF. The CDR3 DNA follows: TGTGCCAGCAGTGCCGTGGGAGCGGGGGGGCGGCAAGAGACCCAGTACTTC.

The table lists this clone with a count of one. The chain has TRBV7-2 and TRBJ1-3; TRBD1 is a possible D gene (5 bases). V was cut by 0 bases and J by 0 bases, with 15 bases left in between. This CDR3 is built from 18 residues. Germline lookup yields CDR1 SGHTA and CDR2 FQGNSA. The CDR3 region is CASSLAGGGLSSGNTIYF. The CDR3 DNA is TGTGCCAGCAGCTTAGCGGGGGGTGGGCTCTCCTCTGGAAACACCATATATTTT.

The V call is TRBV27, the J call TRBJ2-1, with 11 bases lining up with TRBD2. The junction had 2 bases not matched to a gene; V was cut back by 2 bases and J by 8 bases. Germline assignment: CDR1 MNHEY and CDR2 SMNVEV (reference sequence). CDR3 length equals 14 residues. The CDR3 sequence is CASSLTSGSYEQFF. In nucleotides, the CDR3 is TGTGCCAGCAGTTTAACTAGCGGGAGCTATGAGCAGTTCTTC.

This chain connects TRBV6-4 to TRBJ2-7, with 10 positions matching TRBD1. CDR1 is MRHNA and CDR2 is SNTAGT in the germline V gene. This CDR3 contains 15 residues. Trimming at V came to 6 bases and at J to 3 bases, leaving 8 bases not matched to a gene. This CDR3 reads CASSEMWDRGYEQYF. The CDR3 DNA reads as TGTGCCAGCAGCGAAATGTGGGACAGGGGCTACGAGCAGTACTTC.

This chain connects TRBV6-6 to TRBJ2-3; tentative D call: TRBD1 (5 bases). Germline V gives CDR1 MNHNY, CDR2 SVGAGI (reference sequence). The V end lost 6 bases, the J end lost 1 base, and 20 bases lay between the germline ends. The CDR3 has 17 residues. The CDR3 DNA is TGTGCCAGCAGCCGACCCCGCGCAGGGATAGGCACAGATACGCAGTATTTT. It codes for CASSRPRAGIGTDTQYF.

This rearrangement joins TRBV5-6 to TRBJ1-2, with unresolved D. Per germline, CDR1 SGHDT and CDR2 YYEEEE. The ends were cut back, 5 bases at V and 9 bases at J, with 17 bases in the middle. CDR3 size: 13 residues. CDR3 DNA sequence: TGTGCCAGCAGTCATGGCATCCACCTGCGCTACACCTTC. Amino acids: CASSHGIHLRYTF.

This clone was picked up a small number of times. The chain has TRBV7-9 and TRBJ2-1, with 10 bases aligning to TRBD2. This CDR3 region has 15 residues. CDR1 and CDR2 (germline): SEHNR, FQNEAQ (reference sequence). V shed 2 bases, J shed 12 bases, and the junction held 10 bases outside the gene matches. CDR3 DNA: TGTGCCAGCAGCTTATCCGGACTAGCGGACGGGCGGCAGTTCTTC. It specifies CASSLSGLADGRQFF. Full variable domain (rest looked up from reference TRBV7-9 and TRBJ2-1): DTGVSQNPRHKITKRGQNVTFRCDPISEHNRLYWYRQTLGQGPEFLTYFQNEAQLEKSRLLSDRFSAERPKGSFSTLEIQRTEQGDSAMYLCASSLSGLADGRQFFGPGTRLTVL.

The gene calls are TRBV19 and TRBJ1-5; perhaps TRBD1 as D (5 bases). The V gene's germline CDR1 is LNHDA and CDR2 SQIVND (reference sequence). The CDR3 sequence is 15 residues long. Between the trimmed V and J ends, which lost 6 bases and 4 bases, there was a span of 16 bases. The CDR3 coding sequence is TGTGCCAGTAGGACGACTTGGGCAGGGAATCAGCCCCAGCATTTT. This codes for CASRTTWAGNQPQHF. The whole variable domain, remainder taken from reference TRBV19 and TRBJ1-5, is DGGITQSPKYLFRKEGQNVTLSCEQNLNHDAMYWYRQDPGQGLRLIYYSQIVNDFQKGDIAEGYSVSREKKESFPLTVTSAQKNPTAFYLCASRTTWAGNQPQHFGDGTRLSIL.

The chain uses TRBV7-8 and TRBJ1-6, with 7 bases matching TRBD1. J was trimmed by 5 bases and V by 3 bases; bases with no gene match: 7. Germline CDR1 is SGHVS and CDR2 is FQNEAQ. The CDR3 covers 16 residues. This CDR3 reads CASSLPDRAHNSPLHF. CDR3 in DNA: TGTGCCAGCAGCTTGCCCGACAGGGCCCATAATTCACCCCTCCACTTT. Full variable domain (remainder filled in from reference TRBV7-8 and TRBJ1-6): GAGVSQSPRYKVAKRGQDVALRCDPISGHVSLFWYQQALGQGPEFLTYFQNEAQLDKSGLPSDRFFAERPEGSVSTLKIQRTQQEDSAVYLCASSLPDRAHNSPLHFGNGTRLTVT.

V is TRBV5-6 and J is TRBJ2-5; weak D call: TRBD2 (7 bases). Germline CDR1 is SGHDT and CDR2 is YYEEEE. Deletions cut 3 bases from V and 1 base from J, with 16 bases between. This CDR3 is 16 amino acids long. CDR3 sequence: CASSSLAGALQETQYF. The CDR3 DNA sequence: TGTGCCAGCAGCTCCCTGGCGGGGGCGCTCCAAGAGACCCAGTACTTC.